This record looks at one T cell receptor beta chain sequence and its context. Study processing details: Using reference gene primer amplification, nucleated cell counts were estimated. The table came from immunoSEQ multiplex PCR; TCRdb's copy has only in-frame clones and leaves some out. D and trimming come from the DNA, and the V and J calls and clone size come from that table. This table has some 450,000 clones, approximately 88% appearing once. The germline V and J ends were trimmed by 7 bases and 4 bases, with 13 bases remaining between them. Germline values: CDR1 SEHNR, CDR2 FQNEAQ (reference sequence). The CDR3 has 13 residues. This sample is drawn from a study of blood T cell repertoires in COVID-19. Study summary: Samples came from the United States, Italy and Spain, spanning acute and convalescent COVID-19.

Enrolment of Seattle patients took place during active infection, and they were followed longitudinally. The sample taken for sequencing was peripheral blood. The sequence came from a woman aged 50 to 60 with COVID-19, enrolled during active disease. The rearrangement links TRBV7-9 to TRBJ1-1; D may be TRBD1 (6 bases). In DNA, the CDR3 is TGTGCCAGCAACGCCATGACAGGCACTGAAGCTTTCTTT. Encoded protein: CASNAMTGTEAFF.